A selection of T cell receptor beta chains follows, all from one sample in a study of STAT5B mutations in CD4+ large granular lymphocyte leukemia. Clones were read by immunoSEQ multiplex PCR, and TCRdb kept only the in-frame ones, dropping some. The repertoire holds roughly 48,000 clones, with roughly 70% as singletons. Sequencing was performed on CD4+ T cells from blood buffy coats. The receptors were sampled from a human donor in good health. Each CDR3 is given with its conserved first and last residue. D genes are given only for firm matches. Clone size is shown for a subset of rows, as once, few, many or a class of expanded clone.

CASSYLQGSEQFF | TGTGCCAGCAGCTACCTCCAGGGGAGTGAGCAGTTCTTC | few | TRBJ2-1 | NA | TRBV7-9
CASSLGNGGQYNEQFF | TGTGCCAGCAGCTTAGGAAACGGGGGGCAGTACAATGAGCAGTTCTTC | once | TRBJ2-1 | NA | TRBV11-3
CASSLDRESGANVLTF | TGTGCCAGCAGCCTGGACAGGGAATCTGGGGCCAACGTCCTGACTTTC | NA | TRBJ2-6 | TRBD1 | TRBV7-3
CASSLTTGFGYEQYF | TGTGCCAGCAGCTTAACGACAGGGTTTGGTTACGAGCAGTACTTC | NA | TRBJ2-7 | TRBD1 | TRBV7-3
CASSSFSNQPQHF | TGTGCCAGCAGCTCGTTTAGCAATCAGCCCCAGCATTTT | NA | TRBJ1-5 | NA | TRBV7-9
CAISDGGTETQYF | TGTGCCATCAGTGATGGGGGAACAGAGACCCAGTACTTC | NA | TRBJ2-5 | NA | TRBV10-3
CASSQRPGQGDSPLHF | TGTGCCAGCAGCCAAAGACCGGGACAGGGAGATTCACCCCTCCACTTT | NA | TRBJ1-6 | TRBD1 | TRBV4-2
CASSPGGTVNHEQYF | TGCGCCAGCAGCCCCGGCGGGACAGTAAACCACGAGCAGTACTTC | NA | TRBJ2-7 | NA | TRBV5-1
CASSPVQGTTEAFF | TGTGCCAGCTCACCAGTTCAGGGAACCACTGAAGCTTTCTTT | NA | TRBJ1-1 | NA | TRBV18
CASSPWREYQETQYF | TGTGCCAGCAGCCCCTGGAGGGAGTACCAAGAGACCCAGTACTTC | NA | TRBJ2-5 | NA | TRBV9
CATSPDRVSGNTIYF | TGTGCCACCAGCCCAGACAGGGTCTCTGGAAACACCATATATTTT | NA | TRBJ1-3 | TRBD1 | TRBV15
CASSAGAGELFF | TGTGCCAGCTCCGCAGGGGCCGGGGAGCTGTTTTTT | NA | TRBJ2-2 | NA | TRBV7-2
CASSLCRGGTEAFF | TGCGCCAGCAGTCTCTGCAGGGGCGGCACTGAAGCTTTCTTT | NA | TRBJ1-1 | NA | TRBV23-1
CASSVGQGALYTEAFF | TGTGCCAGTAGCGTGGGACAGGGGGCTTTATACACTGAAGCTTTCTTT | once | TRBJ1-1 | TRBD1 | TRBV19
CASSLVTSGGYEQYF | TGTGCCAGCAGCTTAGTGACTAGCGGGGGGTACGAGCAGTACTTC | NA | TRBJ2-7 | TRBD2 | TRBV7-8
CASSPPARQKLFF | TGTGCCAGCAGTCCCCCCGCCAGGCAGAAACTGTTTTTT | few | TRBJ1-4 | NA | TRBV28
CASRISGQERYEQYF | TGTGCCAGTAGAATTTCGGGACAGGAAAGATACGAGCAGTACTTC | once | TRBJ2-7 | TRBD1 | TRBV19
CASSEQGILNTEAFF | TGTGCCAGCAGCGAACAGGGCATCCTGAACACTGAAGCTTTCTTT | NA | TRBJ1-1 | NA | TRBV7-9
CASREGRGDTGELFF | TGTGCCAGCAGGGAGGGCAGGGGGGACACCGGGGAGCTGTTTTTT | once | TRBJ2-2 | NA | TRBV2
CASSHKRTGELFF | TGTGCCAGCAGCCATAAGAGGACCGGGGAGCTGTTTTTT | NA | TRBJ2-2 | NA | TRBV13
CASSSGLAGFGETQYF | TGTGCCAGCAGCTCAGGACTAGCGGGGTTCGGAGAGACCCAGTACTTC | NA | TRBJ2-5 | TRBD2 | TRBV7-2
CATSRFPDTEAFF | TGTGCCACCAGCCGCTTTCCGGACACTGAAGCTTTCTTT | NA | TRBJ1-1 | NA | TRBV15
CASSVAPSGNTIYF | TGTGCCAGCAGCGTAGCTCCCTCTGGAAACACCATATATTTT | NA | TRBJ1-3 | NA | TRBV9
CASSGAFGQPGFNEQFF | TGTGCCAGCAGCGGGGCCTTTGGACAGCCTGGTTTCAATGAGCAGTTCTTC | few | TRBJ2-1 | NA | TRBV9
CASSATSGGSNEQFF | TGTGCCAGCAGCGCTACTAGCGGGGGGAGCAATGAGCAGTTCTTC | NA | TRBJ2-1 | TRBD2 | TRBV7-2
CASTKTTGGEETQYF | TGTGCCAGCACCAAAACTACAGGGGGCGAAGAGACCCAGTACTTC | NA | TRBJ2-5 | TRBD1 | TRBV13
CASRMGGELNTEAFF | TGTGCCAGCAGAATGGGGGGAGAACTGAACACTGAAGCTTTCTTT | NA | TRBJ1-1 | NA | TRBV28
CASRGTVGRDLFSYTF | TGTGCCAGCAGAGGGACGGTGGGCAGGGATCTGTTTAGTTACACCTTC | NA | TRBJ1-2 | NA | TRBV6-6
CASSPDRGLGAGNIQYF | TGTGCCAGCTCACCCGACAGGGGCCTAGGTGCAGGAAACATTCAGTACTTC | NA | TRBJ2-4 | TRBD1 | TRBV18
CASGQASYNEQFF | TGTGCCAGCGGACAGGCCTCCTACAATGAGCAGTTCTTC | once | TRBJ2-1 | TRBD1 | TRBV19
CASSPYTGDSSGNTIYF | TGTGCCAGCTCACCATACACTGGGGACAGCTCTGGAAACACCATATATTTT | NA | TRBJ1-3 | TRBD1 | TRBV18
CASSLSFSGQKNQETQYF | TGTGCCAGCAGCTTAAGTTTTTCCGGACAGAAAAACCAAGAGACCCAGTACTTC | NA | TRBJ2-5 | NA | TRBV7-2
CASIEPGRTNTGELFF | TGTGCCAGCATCGAACCGGGACGTACGAACACCGGGGAGCTGTTTTTT | NA | TRBJ2-2 | NA | TRBV5-8
CSGTGGSGYTF | TGCAGCGGGACCGGGGGGTCCGGCTACACCTTC | NA | TRBJ1-2 | NA | TRBV29-1
CASSEASYGYTF | TGTGCCAGCAGTGAAGCGAGCTATGGCTACACCTTC | NA | TRBJ1-2 | NA | TRBV2
CASSLQGQETQYF | TGTGCCAGTAGTCTCCAGGGCCAAGAGACCCAGTACTTC | NA | TRBJ2-5 | NA | TRBV19
CASSQELGETQYF | TGTGCCAGCAGCCAGGAGCTAGGAGAGACCCAGTACTTC | few | TRBJ2-5 | NA | TRBV7-3
CASSMDRGRRSGANVLTF | TGTGCCAGTAGTATGGACAGGGGGCGACGGTCTGGGGCCAACGTCCTGACTTTC | NA | TRBJ2-6 | TRBD1 | TRBV19
CASSLDPGGDSPLHF | TGTGCCAGCAGCTTAGATCCAGGGGGGGATTCACCCCTCCACTTT | few | TRBJ1-6 | TRBD1 | TRBV11-2
CSVTGQGGETQYF | TGCAGCGTCACGGGACAGGGGGGAGAGACCCAGTACTTC | NA | TRBJ2-5 | TRBD1 | TRBV29-1
CASSSGIDYGYTF | TGTGCCAGCAGTTCCGGGATAGATTATGGCTACACCTTC | NA | TRBJ1-2 | NA | TRBV6-5
CASSTSGGGAGEQFF | TGTGCCAGCAGCACCAGCGGGGGGGGAGCGGGTGAGCAGTTCTTC | NA | TRBJ2-1 | TRBD2 | TRBV7-8
CASSLGSDRGGTQYF | TGTGCCAGCAGCTTAGGAAGTGACCGAGGGGGTACGCAGTATTTT | NA | TRBJ2-3 | NA | TRBV7-6
CAISESGGFSTGELFF | TGTGCCATCAGTGAGTCGGGGGGCTTTAGCACCGGGGAGCTGTTTTTT | NA | TRBJ2-2 | NA | TRBV10-3
CASRPLGEGPDTQYF | TGTGCCAGCAGACCGTTGGGGGAGGGCCCAGATACGCAGTATTTT | once | TRBJ2-3 | TRBD2 | TRBV5-6
CAWSVPVTQYF | TGTGCCTGGAGTGTACCGGTTACGCAGTATTTT | NA | TRBJ2-3 | NA | TRBV30
CASSFSQGIRDQPQHF | TGTGCCAGCAGCTTCTCCCAAGGAATAAGGGATCAGCCCCAGCATTTT | NA | TRBJ1-5 | NA | TRBV7-9
CASSLSGDNQPQHF | TGCGCCAGCAGCTTGTCAGGGGACAATCAGCCCCAGCATTTT | NA | TRBJ1-5 | NA | TRBV5-1
CATKPHNSGNTIYF | TGTGCCACGAAACCACACAACTCTGGAAACACCATATATTTT | NA | TRBJ1-3 | NA | TRBV28
CASSLMGAGDTQYF | TGTGCCAGCAGCTTAATGGGGGCGGGCGATACGCAGTATTTT | NA | TRBJ2-3 | NA | TRBV7-2
CASSSGAAGDTQYF | TGTGCCAGCAGTTCAGGTGCCGCGGGAGATACGCAGTATTTT | NA | TRBJ2-3 | NA | TRBV6-1
CAWSPLVPGELFF | TGTGCCTGGAGTCCCCTGGTGCCCGGGGAGCTGTTTTTT | few | TRBJ2-2 | NA | TRBV30